This T cell receptor beta chain stems from a study of blood T cells in healthy people across ages. Study summary: In model experiments, template switching was able to capture about one barcoded beta molecule for every two T cells that were present.

Study-wide points: Long-lived donors exceeded aged donors in naive CD4+ cells and diversity.

Samples had at least 7 million PBMCs isolated from them. Only a few counts were recorded for this clonotype. The antigen is not known. A sample-barcoded 5' primer and a J-beta primer mix were used in a second PCR of about 6 to 12 cycles. Via MiXCR, TCRdb re-called the 5' RACE reads, giving one row per CDR3 protein. This repertoire shows about 1,800,000 distinct CDR3 sequences, over 25% found once; its top ten account for roughly 8%. The length of the CDR3 is 14 residues. The J gene is TRBJ2-5, the V gene TRBV12-3 or TRBV12-4; TRBD2 matches 10 bases. The J call may be mistaken, given a closer DNA end match to TRBJ2-7. This TCR was recovered from a woman aged 25 to 39 in good health. Source material: blood. The CDR3 spells CASRPTSGWHEQYF. Here the CDR3 DNA reads TGTGCCAGCAGGCCGACTAGCGGGTGGCACGAGCAGTACTTC.